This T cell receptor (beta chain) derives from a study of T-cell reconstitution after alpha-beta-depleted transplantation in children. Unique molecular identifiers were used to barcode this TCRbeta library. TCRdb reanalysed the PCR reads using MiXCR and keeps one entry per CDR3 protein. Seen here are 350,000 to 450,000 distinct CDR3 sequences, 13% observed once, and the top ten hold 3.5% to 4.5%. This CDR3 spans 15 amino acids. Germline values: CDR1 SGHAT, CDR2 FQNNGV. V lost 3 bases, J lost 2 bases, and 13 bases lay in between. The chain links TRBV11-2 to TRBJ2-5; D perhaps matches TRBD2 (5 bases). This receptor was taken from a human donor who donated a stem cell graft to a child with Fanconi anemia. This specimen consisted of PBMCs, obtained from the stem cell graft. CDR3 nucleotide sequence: TGTGCCAGCAGCTTGAAAGCGGTGTCACAAGAGACCCAGTACTTC. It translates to CASSLKAVSQETQYF.